The T cell receptor (beta chain) under discussion was sequenced for a study of beta chain features in type 1 diabetes. Overall study findings and caveats: A closer apparent resemblance between naive, central memory and Treg TCRB repertoires was seen in patients than in healthy donors. A PCR bias possibly favoring shorter templates would apply equally to patients and controls.

CDR1 is SGHTA and CDR2 is FQGNSA in the germline V gene. V lost 4 bases to trimming and J lost 1 base; unmatched junction nucleotides: 3. The CDR3 spans 14 residues. Naive, central memory, regulatory and stem cell-like memory cells within the CD4+ compartment were sorted using CD45RO/CCR7/CD25/CD127/CD95/CD27. As every portion of the isolated RNA was reverse transcribed, the sequencing read expressed TCRB transcripts. TCRdb keeps only in-frame clones here, not all; method: immunoSEQ multiplex PCR. The sample shows about 240,000 clones, 25% to 35% of them seen only once. A word on this clone: Its matching antigen is unknown.

The chain has TRBV7-2 and TRBJ2-7, with 8 bases that match TRBD2. The sequence was obtained from a man younger than 40 in good health. Sequenced: central memory CD4+ T cells from blood. The CDR3 DNA is TGTGCCAGCAGCTCCGGGACTAGTTCCTACGAGCAGTACTTC. Residues: CASSSGTSSYEQYF.